This TCR beta chain was identified in a study of shared clonotypes between healthy human individuals. This CDR3 contains 15 residues. V gave up 0 bases and J gave up 3 bases, with 7 bases separating them. The germline V gene has CDR1 SGHRS and CDR2 YFSETQ. Libraries were prepared by immunoSEQ multiplex PCR; TCRdb keeps only in-frame clonotypes and omits some of them. The sample consists of roughly 2,300,000 clones, 85% to 95% of them appearing once. The V call is TRBV5-1, the J call TRBJ2-6; perhaps TRBD2 as D (5 bases). The receptor's source is a man between 18 and 35 years old in good health. Some clones in this sample may be carry-over from other donors' samples. The sample taken for sequencing was naive CD4+ T cells from PBMCs. The subset was: CD45RA+ positively selected. The CDR3 sequence is CASSLGAGGANVLTF. The CDR3 DNA follows: TGCGCCAGCAGCTTGGGGGCGGGTGGGGCCAACGTCCTGACTTTC.